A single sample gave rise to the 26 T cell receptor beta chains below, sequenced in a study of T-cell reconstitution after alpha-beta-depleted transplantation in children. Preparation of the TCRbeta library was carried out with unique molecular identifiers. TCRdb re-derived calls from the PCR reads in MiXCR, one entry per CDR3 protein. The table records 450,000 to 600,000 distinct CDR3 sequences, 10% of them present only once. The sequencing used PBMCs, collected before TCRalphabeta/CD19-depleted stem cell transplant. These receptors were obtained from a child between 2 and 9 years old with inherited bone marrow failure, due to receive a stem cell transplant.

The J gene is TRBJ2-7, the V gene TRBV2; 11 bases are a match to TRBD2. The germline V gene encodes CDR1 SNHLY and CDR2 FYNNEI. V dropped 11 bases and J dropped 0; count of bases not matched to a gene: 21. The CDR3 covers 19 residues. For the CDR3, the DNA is TGTGCCTTCTCCCCATGGGGGGGGTCTAGCGGGAGGTCCTCCTACGAGCAGTACTTC. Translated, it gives CAFSPWGGSSGRSSYEQYF. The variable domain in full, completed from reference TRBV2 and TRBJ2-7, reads EPEVTQTPSHQVTQMGQEVILRCVPISNHLYFYWYRQILGQKVEFLVSFYNNEISEKSEIFDDQFSVERPDGSNFTLKIRSTKLEDSAMYFCAFSPWGGSSGRSSYEQYFGPGTRLTVT.

This CDR3 is CASSQDETGGYEQYF. CDR3 bases: TGCGCCAGCAGCCAAGACGAGACAGGGGGCTACGAGCAGTACTTC. The rearrangement links TRBV4-3 to TRBJ2-7, with 9 bases aligning to TRBD1. The CDR3 is 15 residues long. From germline, CDR1 is LGHNA and CDR2 YSLEER. The V gene end was trimmed by 0 bases and the J gene end by 3 bases; junction bases not matched to a gene: 3.

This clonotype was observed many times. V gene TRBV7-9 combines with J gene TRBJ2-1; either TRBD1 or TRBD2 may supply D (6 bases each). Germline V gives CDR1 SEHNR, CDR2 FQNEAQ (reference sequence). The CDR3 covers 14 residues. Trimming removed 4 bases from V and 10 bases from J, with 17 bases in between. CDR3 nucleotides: TGTGCCAGCAGCTCAGACTACCGGAGGGGGGAGCAGTTCTTC. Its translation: CASSSDYRRGEQFF.

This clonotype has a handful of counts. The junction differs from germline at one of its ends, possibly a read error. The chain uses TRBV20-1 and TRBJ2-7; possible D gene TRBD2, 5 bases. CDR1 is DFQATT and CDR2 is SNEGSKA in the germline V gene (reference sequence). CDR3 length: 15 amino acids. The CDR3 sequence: CCARAEQLISYEQYF. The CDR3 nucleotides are TGCTGTGCTAGAGCGGAACAACTGATCTCCTACGAGCAGTACTTC.

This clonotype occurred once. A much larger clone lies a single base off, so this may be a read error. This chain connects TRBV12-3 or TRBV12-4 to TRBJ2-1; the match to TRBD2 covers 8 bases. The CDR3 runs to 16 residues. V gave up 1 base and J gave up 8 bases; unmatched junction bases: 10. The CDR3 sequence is CASSLDGGRRRDEQFF. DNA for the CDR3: TGTGCCAGCAGTTTAGATGGCGGGAGGAGAAGGGATGAGCAGTTCTTC.

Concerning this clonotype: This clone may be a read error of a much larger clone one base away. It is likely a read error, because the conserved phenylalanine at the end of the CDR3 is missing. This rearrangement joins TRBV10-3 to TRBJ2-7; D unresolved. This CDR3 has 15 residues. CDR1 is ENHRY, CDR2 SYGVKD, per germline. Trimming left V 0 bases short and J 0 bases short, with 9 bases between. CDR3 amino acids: CAISESAVSSYEQYI. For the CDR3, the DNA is TGTGCCATCAGTGAGTCGGCGGTCAGCTCCTACGAGCAGTACATC.

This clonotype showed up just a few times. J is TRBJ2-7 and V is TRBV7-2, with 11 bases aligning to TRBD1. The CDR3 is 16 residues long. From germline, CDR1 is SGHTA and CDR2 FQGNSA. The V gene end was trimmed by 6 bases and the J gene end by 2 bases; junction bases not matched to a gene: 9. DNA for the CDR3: TGTGCCAGCAGGGCTACCGGACAGGGGGCAACCTACGAGCAGTACTTC. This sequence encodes CASRATGQGATYEQYF.

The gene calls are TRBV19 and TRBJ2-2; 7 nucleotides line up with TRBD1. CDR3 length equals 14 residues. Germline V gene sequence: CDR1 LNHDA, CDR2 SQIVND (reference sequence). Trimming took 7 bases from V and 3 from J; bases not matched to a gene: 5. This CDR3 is CASTGQSDTGELFF. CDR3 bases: TGTGCCAGTACGGGACAGAGTGACACCGGGGAGCTGTTTTTT.

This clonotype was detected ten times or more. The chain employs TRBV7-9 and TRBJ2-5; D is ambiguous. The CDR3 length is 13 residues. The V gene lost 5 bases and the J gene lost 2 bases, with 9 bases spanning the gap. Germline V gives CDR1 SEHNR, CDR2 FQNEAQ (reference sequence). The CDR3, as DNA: TGTGCCAGCAGCACCGGGCTACAAGAGACCCAGTACTTC. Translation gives CASSTGLQETQYF.

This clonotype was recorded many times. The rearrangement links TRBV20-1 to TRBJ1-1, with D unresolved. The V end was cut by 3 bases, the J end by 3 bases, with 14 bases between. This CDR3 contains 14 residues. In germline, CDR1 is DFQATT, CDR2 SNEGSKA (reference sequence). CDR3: CSASTHGEDTEAFF. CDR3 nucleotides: TGCAGTGCTAGCACGCACGGGGAGGACACTGAAGCTTTCTTT.

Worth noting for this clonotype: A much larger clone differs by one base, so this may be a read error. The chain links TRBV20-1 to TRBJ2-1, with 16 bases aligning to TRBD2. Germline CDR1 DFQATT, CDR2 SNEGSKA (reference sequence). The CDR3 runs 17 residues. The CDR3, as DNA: TGCAGTGCCTCCGGGACTAGCGGGAGGGCCGGGTACAATGAGCAGATCTTC. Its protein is CSASGTSGRAGYNEQIF.

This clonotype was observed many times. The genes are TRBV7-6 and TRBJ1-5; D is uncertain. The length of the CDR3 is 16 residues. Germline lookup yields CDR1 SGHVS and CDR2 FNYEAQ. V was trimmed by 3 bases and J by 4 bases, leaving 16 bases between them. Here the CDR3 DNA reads TGTGCCAGCAGCTTGGAGGGAGAGGGTCCGAATCAGCCCCAGCATTTT. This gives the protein CASSLEGEGPNQPQHF.

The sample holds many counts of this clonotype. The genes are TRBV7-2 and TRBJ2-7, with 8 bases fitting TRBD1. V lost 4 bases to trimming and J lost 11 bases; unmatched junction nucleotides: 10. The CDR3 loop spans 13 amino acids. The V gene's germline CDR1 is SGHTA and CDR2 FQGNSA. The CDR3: CASSSASPGQEYF. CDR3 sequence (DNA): TGTGCCAGCAGCTCAGCCTCTCCGGGACAGGAGTACTTC.

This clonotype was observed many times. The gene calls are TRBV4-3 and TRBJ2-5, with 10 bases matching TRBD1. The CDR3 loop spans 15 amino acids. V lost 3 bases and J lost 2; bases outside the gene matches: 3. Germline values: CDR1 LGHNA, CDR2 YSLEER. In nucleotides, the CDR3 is TGCGCCAGCAGCCACGACAGGGGGCTGCAAGAGACCCAGTACTTC. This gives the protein CASSHDRGLQETQYF.

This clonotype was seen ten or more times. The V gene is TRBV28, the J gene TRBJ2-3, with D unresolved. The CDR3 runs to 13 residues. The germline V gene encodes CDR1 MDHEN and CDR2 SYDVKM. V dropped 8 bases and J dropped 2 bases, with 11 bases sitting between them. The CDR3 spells CASGPTDTDTQYF. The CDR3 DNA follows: TGTGCCAGCGGACCGACGGACACAGATACGCAGTATTTT. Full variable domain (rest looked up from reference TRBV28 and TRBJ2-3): DVKVTQSSRYLVKRTGEKVFLECVQDMDHENMFWYRQDPGLGLRLIYFSYDVKMKEKGDIPEGYSVSREKKERFSLILESASTNQTSMYLCASGPTDTDTQYFGPGTRLTVL.

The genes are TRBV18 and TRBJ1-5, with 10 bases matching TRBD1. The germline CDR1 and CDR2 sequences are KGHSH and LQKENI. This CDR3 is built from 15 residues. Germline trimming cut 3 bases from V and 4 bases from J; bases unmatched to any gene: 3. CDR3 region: CASSPADRGNQPQHF. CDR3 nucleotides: TGTGCCAGCTCACCCGCGGACAGGGGGAATCAGCCCCAGCATTTT.

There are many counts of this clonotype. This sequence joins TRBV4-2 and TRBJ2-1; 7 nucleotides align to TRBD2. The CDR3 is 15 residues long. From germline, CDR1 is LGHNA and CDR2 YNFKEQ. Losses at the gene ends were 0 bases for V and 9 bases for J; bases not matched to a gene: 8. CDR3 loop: CASSQDVNLAGEQFF. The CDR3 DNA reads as TGTGCCAGCAGCCAAGACGTGAATTTAGCGGGTGAGCAGTTCTTC.

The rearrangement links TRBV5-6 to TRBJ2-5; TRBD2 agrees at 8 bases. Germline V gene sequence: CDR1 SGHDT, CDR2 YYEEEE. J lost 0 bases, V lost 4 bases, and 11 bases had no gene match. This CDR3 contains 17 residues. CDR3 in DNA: TGTGCCAGCAGCACCACCAGGACTAGCCCTCACCAAGAGACCCAGTACTTC. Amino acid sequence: CASSTTRTSPHQETQYF.

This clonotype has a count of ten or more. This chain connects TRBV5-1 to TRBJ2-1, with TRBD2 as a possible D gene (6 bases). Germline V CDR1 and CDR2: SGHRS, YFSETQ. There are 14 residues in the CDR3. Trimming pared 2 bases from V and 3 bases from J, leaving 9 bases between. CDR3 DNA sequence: TGCGCCAGCAGCTTATCGGGGGTCTACAATGAGCAGTTCTTC. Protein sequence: CASSLSGVYNEQFF.

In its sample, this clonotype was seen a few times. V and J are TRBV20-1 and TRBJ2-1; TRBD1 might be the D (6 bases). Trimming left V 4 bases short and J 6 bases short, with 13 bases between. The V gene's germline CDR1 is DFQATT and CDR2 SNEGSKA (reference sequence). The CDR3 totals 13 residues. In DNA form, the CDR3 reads TGCAGTGCTACGTCAGGGGCGGGCAATGAGCAGTTCTTC. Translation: CSATSGAGNEQFF.

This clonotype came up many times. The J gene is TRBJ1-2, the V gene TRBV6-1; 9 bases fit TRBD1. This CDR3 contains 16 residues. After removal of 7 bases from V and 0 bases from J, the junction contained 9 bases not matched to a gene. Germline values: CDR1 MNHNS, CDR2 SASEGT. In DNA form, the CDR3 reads TGTGCCAGCACCCTAGGGACAGGGAGATCTAACTATGGCTACACCTTC. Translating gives CASTLGTGRSNYGYTF.

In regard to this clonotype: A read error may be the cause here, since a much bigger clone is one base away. The CDR3 DNA reads TGTGCCAGCAGCTTATCGGTGGGACGGCCCCAAGAGACCCAGTACTTC. Its protein is CASSLSVGRPQETQYF. This sequence joins TRBV7-2 and TRBJ2-5, with D perhaps matching TRBD1 or TRBD2 (5 bases each). Trimming removed 2 bases at V and 1 base at J, with 14 bases between. The CDR3 has 16 residues. The germline CDR1 and CDR2 sequences are SGHTA and FQGNSA.

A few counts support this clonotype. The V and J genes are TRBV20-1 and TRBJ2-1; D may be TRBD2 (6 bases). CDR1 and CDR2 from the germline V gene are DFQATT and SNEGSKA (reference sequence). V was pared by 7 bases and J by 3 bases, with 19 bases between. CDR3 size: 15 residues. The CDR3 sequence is CSVPHTGVYYNEQFF. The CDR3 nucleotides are TGCAGTGTCCCGCACACGGGGGTATACTACAATGAGCAGTTCTTC.

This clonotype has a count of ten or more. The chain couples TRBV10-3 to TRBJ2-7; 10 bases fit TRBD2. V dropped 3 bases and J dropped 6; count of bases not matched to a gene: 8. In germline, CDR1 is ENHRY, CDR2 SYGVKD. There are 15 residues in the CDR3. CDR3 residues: CAISDSGRRGVEQYF. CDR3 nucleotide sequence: TGTGCCATCAGTGATAGCGGGAGGAGGGGGGTCGAGCAGTACTTC.

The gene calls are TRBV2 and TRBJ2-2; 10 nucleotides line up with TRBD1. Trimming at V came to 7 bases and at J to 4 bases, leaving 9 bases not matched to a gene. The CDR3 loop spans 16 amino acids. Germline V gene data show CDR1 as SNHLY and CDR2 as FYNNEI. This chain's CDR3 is CASIRPGQGITGELFF. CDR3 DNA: TGTGCCAGCATTCGACCGGGACAGGGGATCACCGGGGAGCTGTTTTTT.

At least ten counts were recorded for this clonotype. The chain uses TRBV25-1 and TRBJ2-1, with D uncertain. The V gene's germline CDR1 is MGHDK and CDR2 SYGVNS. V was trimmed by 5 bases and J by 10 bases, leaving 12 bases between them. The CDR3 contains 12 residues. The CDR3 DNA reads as TGTGCCAGCAGTATCGAAGTTTGGGAGCAGTTCTTC. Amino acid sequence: CASSIEVWEQFF.